The 27 T cell receptor beta chains below were found in one sample sequenced in a study of vaccination and CD4 T cells after COVID-19 (dated by TCRdb to between 2022 and 2023). Libraries were built with PCR. The sequencer was an Illumina iSeq 100. TCRdb handled the public reads itself, with Q25 trimming in fastp and clone calling in MiXCR, and kept productive beta chains. For every CDR3 protein sequence, its rows merge into one entry that carries the most common genes and DNA. The sample table shows 15,000 to 20,000 distinct CDR3 sequences, and 45% to 70% are seen once. The ten largest clones take up roughly 1.1% of the sample. This sample comprised CD4+ T cells from blood, obtained after SARS-CoV-2 vaccination. These receptors were collected from a human donor who had recovered from COVID-19.

This chain joins TRBV30 and TRBJ2-7; 10 positions agree with TRBD1. V trimming: 7 bases; J trimming: 4 bases; junction bases outside the gene matches: 1. The CDR3 is 11 residues long. Germline CDR1 reads GTSNPN; CDR2 reads SVGIG (reference sequence). Here the CDR3 DNA reads TGTGCCTTGGACAGGGGGTACGAGCAGTACTTC. Translated, it gives CALDRGYEQYF.

This clonotype was observed a handful of times. This rearrangement joins TRBV2 to TRBJ1-2; no clear D. The CDR3 contains 13 residues. The germline V gene encodes CDR1 SNHLY and CDR2 FYNNEI. Trimming left V 2 bases short and J 2 bases short, with 6 bases between. CDR3 region: CASSEKGNYGYTF. The CDR3 nucleotides read TGTGCCAGCAGTGAAAAGGGCAACTATGGCTACACCTTC.

This clonotype was observed once. DNA of the CDR3: TGTGCCAGCAAGGGGGGGGGGGCAACCGGGGAGCTGTTTTTT. It is translated as CASKGGGATGELFF. The chain is built from TRBV27 and TRBJ2-2; tentative D call: TRBD2 (7 bases). Looked up from germline, CDR1 is MNHEY and CDR2 is SMNVEV (reference sequence). V lost 7 bases and J 5 bases, leaving 14 bases between the germline ends. The CDR3 sequence is 14 residues long.

The gene calls are TRBV19 and TRBJ2-7; a possible D gene is TRBD1 (5 bases). In germline, CDR1 is LNHDA, CDR2 SQIVND (reference sequence). With 5 bases removed from V and 2 bases from J, the gap between germline ends came to 13 bases. CDR3 length: 14 residues. CDR3 DNA sequence: TGTGCCAGTAGTGGGGTGGGGCCAACCTACGAGCAGTACTTC. It yields the protein CASSGVGPTYEQYF.

The V and J genes are TRBV6-5 and TRBJ1-4; 8 nucleotides agree with TRBD1. This CDR3 is 15 amino acids long. Germline loops: CDR1 MNHEY, CDR2 SVGAGI. The trim removed 2 bases at V and 7 bases at J, leaving 6 bases unmatched. In DNA, the CDR3 is TGTGCCAGCAGTTACCTCAGGGGGCAGGGTGAAAAACTGTTTTTT. This encodes CASSYLRGQGEKLFF.

In nucleotides, the CDR3 is TGTGCCAGCAGCTTAGGAAGGTACGAGCAGTACTTC. It yields the protein CASSLGRYEQYF. The V and J genes are TRBV7-2 and TRBJ2-7; D is unresolved. Germline CDR1 and CDR2: SGHTA and FQGNSA. V was trimmed by 1 base and J by 4 bases, leaving 5 bases between them. The CDR3 consists of 12 residues. Based on the CDR3 plus reference TRBV7-2 and TRBJ2-7, the full variable domain is GAGVSQSPSNKVTEKGKDVELRCDPISGHTALYWYRQSLGQGLEFLIYFQGNSAPDKSGLPSDRFSAERTGGSVSTLTIQRTQQEDSAVYLCASSLGRYEQYFGPGTRLTVT.

The chain employs TRBV4-1 and TRBJ2-7; the D is unclear. The germline CDR1 and CDR2 sequences are MGHRA and YSYEKL. CDR3 size: 14 residues. The germline V and J ends were trimmed by 1 base and 4 bases, with 11 bases remaining between them. The CDR3 DNA reads as TGCGCCAGCAGCCAAGCAACTCTCGGGTACGAGCAGTACTTC. It translates to CASSQATLGYEQYF.

J is TRBJ1-2 and V is TRBV6-5, with D possibly TRBD1 on 6 matching bases. Germline assignment: CDR1 MNHEY and CDR2 SVGAGI. V was cut by 2 bases and J by 2 bases, with 12 bases left in between. This CDR3 contains 15 residues. CDR3 sequence reads: CASSYHRTDNYGYTF. CDR3 nucleotides: TGTGCCAGCAGTTACCATAGGACAGACAACTATGGCTACACCTTC.

The chain combines TRBV20-1 with TRBJ1-2; tentative D call: TRBD1 (5 bases). The CDR3 has 14 residues. Germline V gene sequence: CDR1 DFQATT, CDR2 SNEGSKA (reference sequence). Trimming took off 3 bases at V and 2 bases at J, with 13 bases between the two ends. Written as DNA, the CDR3 is TGCAGTGCTAGTGACAGACTTACCAACTATGGCTACACCTTC. Its protein product is CSASDRLTNYGYTF.

The chain couples TRBV6-1 to TRBJ2-3; no clear D. V lost 6 bases and J lost 2, with 12 bases in between. Looked up from germline, CDR1 is MNHNS and CDR2 is SASEGT. This CDR3 is built from 14 residues. The CDR3 nucleotides read TGTGCCAGCAGAGCCCAGCTTTCCACAGATACGCAGTATTTT. Its translation: CASRAQLSTDTQYF.

This clonotype showed up just a few times. The CDR3: CASSLRPRLLNTGELFF. The CDR3 DNA reads as TGTGCCAGCAGTTTACGTCCCAGGCTTTTGAACACCGGGGAGCTGTTTTTT. The chain links TRBV27 to TRBJ2-2; D not resolved. This CDR3 spans 17 amino acids. Germline CDR1 MNHEY, CDR2 SMNVEV (reference sequence). V shed 2 bases and J shed 1 base, with 14 bases lying between them.

This chain joins TRBV10-3 and TRBJ1-5; D is uncertain. The germline gives CDR1 ENHRY, CDR2 SYGVKD. The CDR3 sequence is 15 residues long. V lost 2 bases to trimming and J lost 0 bases, with 8 bases between them. CDR3 in DNA: TGTGCCATCAGTGAGGCACGCGTTAGCAATCAGCCCCAGCATTTT. Its translation: CAISEARVSNQPQHF.

This rearrangement joins TRBV20-1 to TRBJ2-7; 10 bases match TRBD2. CDR3 length: 15 residues. The J segment lost 0 bases and the V segment lost 7 bases, leaving 9 bases of the junction unmatched. CDR1 DFQATT and CDR2 SNEGSKA come from the germline V gene (reference sequence). For the CDR3, the DNA is TGCAGTGGCATATCTCGGACTAGCGGCTCCTACGAGCAGTACTTC. It encodes CSGISRTSGSYEQYF.

This chain links TRBV20-1 with TRBJ1-1; D gene unclear. Germline V gives CDR1 DFQATT, CDR2 SNEGSKA (reference sequence). The CDR3 has 12 residues. With 6 bases removed from V and 4 bases from J, the gap between germline ends came to 12 bases. In nucleotides, the CDR3 is TGCAGTGCGGCACCCGATCCCACTGAAGCTTTCTTT. This codes for CSAAPDPTEAFF.

CDR3 DNA sequence: TGTGCCAGCAGCTTAGTAGGGCGGACGAACACCGGGGAGCTGTTTTTT. Residues: CASSLVGRTNTGELFF. The rearrangement links TRBV7-2 to TRBJ2-2; no clear D gene. The CDR3 totals 16 residues. V was trimmed by 1 base and J by 0 bases, leaving 9 bases between them. CDR1 and CDR2 from the germline V gene are SGHTA and FQGNSA.

The chain links TRBV20-1 to TRBJ2-3; D may be TRBD1 (5 bases). From germline, CDR1 is DFQATT and CDR2 SNEGSKA (reference sequence). Trimming took 7 bases from V and 5 from J, leaving 16 bases between them. CDR3 length: 13 amino acids. The CDR3 sequence is CSGQDPRGDTQYF. CDR3 nucleotides: TGCAGTGGGCAAGACCCTAGGGGAGATACGCAGTATTTT.

This clonotype occurred a few times. This sequence joins TRBV15 and TRBJ1-2; tentative D call: TRBD1 (6 bases). The CDR3 consists of 13 residues. Trimming removed 6 bases from V and 2 bases from J, with 10 bases in between. CDR1 is LNHNV, CDR2 YYDKDF, per germline (reference sequence). Written as DNA, the CDR3 is TGTGCCACCAGTCCCGACAGGAACTATGGCTACACCTTC. Amino acid sequence: CATSPDRNYGYTF. Drawing the rest from reference TRBV15 and TRBJ1-2, the complete variable domain is DAMVIQNPRYQVTQFGKPVTLSCSQTLNHNVMYWYQQKSSQAPKLLFHYYDKDFNNEADTPDNFQSRRPNTSFCFLDIRSPGLGDTAMYLCATSPDRNYGYTFGSGTRLTVV.

V gene TRBV6-2 or TRBV6-3 combines with J gene TRBJ1-5, with unresolved D. The CDR3 runs 17 residues. Trimming pared 5 bases from V and 5 bases from J, leaving 22 bases between. Germline loops: CDR1 MNHEY, CDR2 SVGEGT. DNA for the CDR3: TGTGCCAGCAGTACCCCCGTCTTGGCAGGAAAGGATCAGCCCCAGCATTTT. This translates into CASSTPVLAGKDQPQHF.

This clonotype was detected only a few times. V usage is TRBV27 and J usage is TRBJ1-1, with D possibly being TRBD1 (5 bases). The CDR3 is 12 residues long. CDR1 is MNHEY and CDR2 is SMNVEV in the germline V gene (reference sequence). Trimming removed 5 bases at V and 5 bases at J, with 9 bases between. The CDR3 region has the DNA TGTGCCAGCAGTCTCCAGGGAACTGAAGCTTTCTTT. It encodes CASSLQGTEAFF.

The genes are TRBV19 and TRBJ2-7; D perhaps matches TRBD1 (5 bases). The length of the CDR3 is 14 residues. The germline gives CDR1 LNHDA, CDR2 SQIVND (reference sequence). The V and J ends lost 0 bases and 3 bases respectively, with 9 bases between them. This CDR3 is CASSIDLTVYEQYF. The DNA for the CDR3 is TGTGCCAGTAGTATAGACCTGACAGTCTACGAGCAGTACTTC.

The chain combines TRBV4-2 with TRBJ2-5, with D perhaps matching TRBD2 (5 bases). V was trimmed by 1 base and J by 5 bases, leaving 11 bases between them. The CDR3 has 14 amino acids. Germline V CDR1 and CDR2: LGHNA, YNFKEQ. The DNA of the CDR3 is TGTGCCAGCAGCCAAGGGTCCAGAGGGGAGACCCAGTACTTC. Translated, it gives CASSQGSRGETQYF.

This chain links TRBV7-9 with TRBJ2-2; D gene uncertain. The CDR3 runs to 14 residues. Germline V CDR1 and CDR2: SEHNR, FQNEAQ (reference sequence). The V and J ends lost 1 base and 2 bases respectively, with 5 bases between them. CDR3 protein: CASSLDGNTGELFF. The CDR3 DNA is TGTGCCAGCAGCTTAGATGGCAACACCGGGGAGCTGTTTTTT.

The count of this clonotype is one. The chain combines TRBV11-3 with TRBJ2-1; the match to TRBD2 covers 16 bases. Germline loops: CDR1 SGHNT, CDR2 YENEEA. After removal of 4 bases from V and 10 bases from J, the junction contained 1 base not matched to a gene. This CDR3 region has 14 residues. The CDR3 here is CASSSGLAGGEQFF. The CDR3, as DNA: TGTGCCAGCAGCTCGGGACTAGCGGGGGGGGAGCAGTTCTTC.

This clonotype was recorded once. The chain is built from TRBV10-1 and TRBJ2-3; D possibly corresponds to TRBD1 (5 bases). The CDR3 consists of 15 residues. Germline values: CDR1 WNHNN, CDR2 SYGVQD (reference sequence). V was pared by 3 bases and J by 4 bases, with 14 bases between. CDR3 region: CASSDPPGLSDTQYF. The DNA for the CDR3 is TGCGCCAGCAGTGATCCCCCAGGGTTGTCAGATACGCAGTATTTT.

The chain employs TRBV12-3 or TRBV12-4 and TRBJ1-2, with a possible D match to TRBD1 (5 bases). The CDR3 length is 13 residues. Trimming took 7 bases from V and 7 from J, leaving 16 bases between them. The CDR3 loop is CASTRRGDFGYTF. CDR3 sequence (DNA): TGTGCCAGCACCAGGCGGGGCGACTTTGGCTACACCTTC.

This clonotype was observed a few times. The chain couples TRBV20-1 to TRBJ2-7; D might be TRBD1 or TRBD2, each matching 5 bases. Trimming took 1 base from V and 7 from J, leaving 17 bases between them. The germline CDR1 and CDR2 sequences are DFQATT and SNEGSKA (reference sequence). The CDR3 contains 14 residues. The CDR3 loop is CSARVTGTTGEQYF. In DNA form, the CDR3 reads TGCAGTGCTAGAGTAACCGGGACGACGGGGGAGCAGTACTTC.

The chain employs TRBV4-1 and TRBJ1-3; TRBD1 matches 8 bases. The V gene end was trimmed by 4 bases and the J gene end by 6 bases; junction bases not matched to a gene: 17. Germline CDR1 and CDR2: MGHRA and YSYEKL. CDR3 size: 18 residues. CDR3 coding DNA: TGCGCCAGCAGCCGCAAGCCGTTAACGGGACAGGACGAAAACACCATATATTTT. Its translation: CASSRKPLTGQDENTIYF.